A single sample is the source of the 11 T cell receptor beta chains below, sequenced in a study of T cell responses to AZD1222 COVID-19 vaccine (dated by TCRdb to the early 2020s). Sample time point, as interpreted from the label and publication: baseline before first vaccination. The library was made by the immunoSEQ multiplex PCR assay. TCRdb took over this immuneACCESS table, retaining in-frame rearrangements with V and J assigned. Such tables are incomplete; in checked studies, under half of the missing clones stem from an unresolved V gene, and the remainder is unexplained. The sample yields about 120,000 clones; 92% were counted once. The ten largest clones represent around 15% of the sample. This sample comprised peripheral blood, obtained on day 0 of AZD1222 vaccination. Every receptor here comes from an adult in good health.

The J gene is TRBJ1-1, the V gene TRBV6-5; D gene uncertain. V lost 0 bases to trimming and J lost 1 base, with 12 bases between them. CDR1 and CDR2 (germline): MNHEY, SVGAGI. The CDR3 runs 16 residues. The CDR3, as DNA: TGTGCCAGCAGTTACTCGATACCCGGTTGGAACACTGAAGCTTTCTTT. Translating gives CASSYSIPGWNTEAFF.

This clone was observed a single time. This chain links TRBV5-8 with TRBJ2-3; D may be TRBD2 (6 bases). The V gene's germline CDR1 is SGHTS and CDR2 YDEGEE. Trimming removed 0 bases from V and 5 bases from J, with 22 bases in between. The CDR3 spans 18 residues. The CDR3 DNA sequence: TGTGCCAGCAGCTTGGTGTTTTCGGGGCGGGAATCAAAAGATACGCAGTATTTT. It codes for CASSLVFSGRESKDTQYF.

This chain links TRBV7-6 with TRBJ1-2, with D perhaps TRBD1 (5 bases). This CDR3 is 19 amino acids long. The germline V and J ends were trimmed by 1 base and 4 bases, with 25 bases remaining between them. Germline-derived CDR1 and CDR2 are SGHVS and FNYEAQ. CDR3 amino acids: CASSLEAEGTALGSYGYTF. The CDR3 nucleotides are TGTGCCAGCAGCTTAGAGGCGGAGGGGACGGCCCTGGGATCCTATGGCTACACCTTC. The variable domain in full, completed from reference TRBV7-6 and TRBJ1-2, reads GAGVSQSPRYKVTKRGQDVALRCDPISGHVSLYWYRQALGQGPEFLTYFNYEAQQDKSGLPNDRFSAERPEGSISTLTIQRTEQRDSAMYRCASSLEAEGTALGSYGYTFGSGTRLTVV.

V and J are TRBV19 and TRBJ1-5, with 7 bases matching TRBD1. V was pared by 6 bases and J by 5 bases, with 13 bases of the junction left unmatched. CDR1 is LNHDA, CDR2 SQIVND, per germline (reference sequence). The CDR3 spans 16 residues. The CDR3 DNA is TGTGCCAGTAGCAAACAAGAAACAGGGGCCCATCAGCCCCAGCATTTT. Protein sequence: CASSKQETGAHQPQHF.

This clone was seen only a few times. The rearrangement uses TRBV6-1 and TRBJ1-4; no clear D gene. The CDR3 runs 15 residues. Germline V CDR1 and CDR2: MNHNS, SASEGT. Trimming shortened V by 0 bases and J by 0 bases, and 5 bases separated the two germline ends. The CDR3 nucleotides are TGTGCCAGCAGTGAAGCCACAGCAACTAATGAAAAACTGTTTTTT. Its protein is CASSEATATNEKLFF.

V and J are TRBV2 and TRBJ2-5, with D possibly matching TRBD2 (5 bases). Looked up from germline, CDR1 is SNHLY and CDR2 is FYNNEI. The length of the CDR3 is 15 residues. Trimming took 3 bases from V and 2 from J, leaving 13 bases between them. The CDR3 DNA reads TGTGCCAGCAGTGATGGGAGTGGGGTACAAGAGACCCAGTACTTC. Encoded protein: CASSDGSGVQETQYF.

The V call is TRBV5-6, the J call TRBJ1-1; D is perhaps TRBD1 (6 bases). Germline loops: CDR1 SGHDT, CDR2 YYEEEE. The germline V and J ends were trimmed by 2 bases and 5 bases, with 13 bases remaining between them. The length of the CDR3 is 14 residues. The CDR3 DNA follows: TGTGCCAGCAGCTTCGGCAGGGGATATACTGAAGCTTTCTTT. Its protein product is CASSFGRGYTEAFF.

Comments on this clone: The same CDR3 also results from other DNA sequences found in this sample. This rearrangement joins TRBV3-1 (or the pseudogene TRBV3-2) to TRBJ2-3; D remains unclear. The V gene lost 1 base and the J gene lost 4 bases, with 3 bases spanning the gap. Per the germline V gene, CDR1 is LGHDT and CDR2 is YNNKEL (reference sequence). The length of the CDR3 is 12 residues. The CDR3 loop reads CASSQVSDTQYF. The DNA for the CDR3 is TGTGCCAGCAGCCAAGTTTCAGATACGCAGTATTTT.

The chain links TRBV18 to TRBJ1-1; no clear D. The germline gives CDR1 KGHSH, CDR2 LQKENI. Trimming took 2 bases from V and 2 from J, leaving 9 bases between them. The CDR3 length is 14 residues. CDR3 in amino acids: CASSPRSDNTEAFF. The CDR3 region has the DNA TGTGCCAGCTCACCAAGATCGGACAACACTGAAGCTTTCTTT.

Concerning this clone itself: This sample includes further DNA sequences coding for the same CDR3. The chain has TRBV28 and TRBJ1-2, with TRBD1 matching 8 bases. Per germline, CDR1 MDHEN and CDR2 SYDVKM. With V trimmed by 4 bases and J by 4 bases, 5 bases remained unmatched. The CDR3 is 14 amino acids. CDR3 coding DNA: TGTGCCAGCAGTTCTCCGGGACAGGCCTATGGCTACACCTTC. Protein sequence: CASSSPGQAYGYTF.

The chain has TRBV7-9 and TRBJ2-3; D gene uncertain. The CDR3 extends over 13 amino acids. Trimming stripped 3 bases from V and 0 bases from J, with 4 bases between. Per germline, CDR1 SEHNR and CDR2 FQNEAQ (reference sequence). The CDR3 DNA sequence: TGTGCCAGCAGCTTCCTTAGCACAGATACGCAGTATTTT. Amino acids: CASSFLSTDTQYF.